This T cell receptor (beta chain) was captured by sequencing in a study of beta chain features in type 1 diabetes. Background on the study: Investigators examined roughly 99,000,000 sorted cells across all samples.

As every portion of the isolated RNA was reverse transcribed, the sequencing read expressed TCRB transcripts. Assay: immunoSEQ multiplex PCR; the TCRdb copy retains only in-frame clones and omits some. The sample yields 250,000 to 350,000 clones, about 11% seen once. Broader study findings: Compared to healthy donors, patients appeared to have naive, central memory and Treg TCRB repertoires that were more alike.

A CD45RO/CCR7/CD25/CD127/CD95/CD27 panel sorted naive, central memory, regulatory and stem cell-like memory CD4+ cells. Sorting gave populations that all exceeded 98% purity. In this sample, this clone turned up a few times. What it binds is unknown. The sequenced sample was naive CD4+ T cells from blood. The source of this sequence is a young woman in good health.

Written as DNA, the CDR3 is TGTGCCAGCAGCCCTAGGGACAAGTCAGGGCGTAGCAATCAGCCCCAGCATTTT. Translating it yields CASSPRDKSGRSNQPQHF. The chain carries TRBV7-2 and TRBJ1-5, with a tentative D call TRBD1 (6 bases). Germline V gene data show CDR1 as SGHTA and CDR2 as FQGNSA. CDR3 length: 18 amino acids. V lost 5 bases and J lost 0, with 20 bases in between.